Shown below are 4 T cell receptor beta chains from a single sample sequenced in a study of blood T cell repertoires in COVID-19. The repertoire was sequenced with immunoSEQ multiplex PCR; TCRdb's copy has only in-frame clones and lacks some. The data hold more than 70,000 clones, with around 88% observed a single time. Sequenced material: peripheral blood. These receptors all come from a man aged 55-75 years with acute or convalescent COVID-19.

V is TRBV20-1 and J is TRBJ2-7; 7 bases match TRBD2. The CDR3 has 12 residues. The V gene end was trimmed by 3 bases and the J gene end by 3 bases; junction bases not matched to a gene: 2. Germline V gives CDR1 DFQATT, CDR2 SNEGSKA (reference sequence). Here the CDR3 DNA reads TGCAGTGCTAGTACTAGCGTCTACGAGCAGTACTTC. This encodes CSASTSVYEQYF.

Here the CDR3 reads CATRASPTDTQYF. For the CDR3, the DNA is TGTGCCACCAGGGCTTCACCCACAGATACGCAGTATTTT. V usage is TRBV24-1 and J usage is TRBJ2-3; D is unclear. V gave up 7 bases and J gave up 2 bases, with 9 bases separating them. Germline V gene data show CDR1 as KGHDR and CDR2 as SFDVKD. CDR3 length: 13 residues.

This clone came up once. The rearrangement joins TRBV9 to TRBJ1-6; D is perhaps TRBD1 (6 bases). The CDR3 extends over 15 amino acids. CDR1 and CDR2 from the germline V gene are SGDLS and YYNGEE. Trimming removed 4 bases from V and 11 bases from J, with 19 bases in between. The CDR3 sequence: CASSLRQDPSAPLHF. The CDR3 nucleotides read TGTGCCAGCAGCCTCAGACAGGACCCATCGGCACCCCTCCACTTT.

This clone was observed a single time. The genes are TRBV7-7 and TRBJ2-3; a weak D match, TRBD1 (5 bases). This CDR3 has 15 amino acids. Germline CDR1 is SSHAT and CDR2 is FNYEAQ (reference sequence). V gave up 1 base and J gave up 2 bases, with 10 bases separating them. Written as DNA, the CDR3 is TGTGCCAGCAGCTTAGGTTCAGGGTACACAGATACGCAGTATTTT. Translating it yields CASSLGSGYTDTQYF.